This T cell receptor beta chain is drawn from a study of molecular identifiers for immune sequencing clone quantification. Study-level background: In replicates, the authors split RNA from around 20,000 or 100,000 naive CD8 cells five ways and sequenced four.

Generation of bulk TCR libraries relied on previously described methods and listed TCR primers. TCRdb re-called the PCR reads through MiXCR, storing one row per CDR3 protein. Of approximately 550,000 distinct CDR3 sequences listed, 20% to 25% are singletons. General observations from the study: Barcode sharing among identical TCR molecules could make large clones appear smaller.

Germline CDR1 SGHRS, CDR2 YFSETQ. The CDR3 covers 13 residues. V gave up 3 bases and J gave up 3 bases, with 9 bases separating them. In its sample, this clonotype was seen many times. Its antigen is still unknown. The chain carries TRBV5-1 and TRBJ1-1, with D unclear. This TCR was recovered from a human donor in good health. Some libraries in this study had Jurkat cell RNA spiked in. What was sequenced was naive CD8+ T cells from blood, with Jurkat cell RNA spiked in. Subset given: FACS-sorted CD8+CD4-CCR7+CD45RA+ naive T cells. CDR3: CASSSERDTEAFF. In DNA form, the CDR3 reads TGCGCCAGCAGCTCCGAACGAGACACTGAAGCTTTCTTT.